A selection of T cell receptor beta chains follows, all from one sample in a study of blood T cell repertoires in COVID-19. TCRdb keeps only in-frame clones here, not all; method: immunoSEQ multiplex PCR. The sample lists 68,000 or so clones, roughly 78% occurring once. Material: peripheral blood. Receptors were obtained from a human donor in a cohort sampled during active COVID-19. The CDR3 runs from the conserved cysteine through the conserved F or W. The D gene is left open where the match is weak. Size values are once, few and many counts, or a class for expanded clones, and some rows have none.

clone size	V gene	J gene	D gene	CDR3 protein	CDR3 DNA
NA	TRBV27	TRBJ1-4	TRBD1	CASSLQGTYGEKLFF	TGTGCCAGCAGTCTACAGGGGACCTATGGTGAAAAACTGTTTTTT
NA	TRBV7-3	TRBJ2-3	NA	CASSLTPVADTQYF	TGTGCCAGCAGCTTAACGCCCGTCGCGGATACGCAGTATTTT
NA	TRBV7-3	TRBJ2-1	TRBD1	CASSPGQGAGGQFF	TGTGCCAGCAGCCCTGGACAGGGGGCCGGGGGGCAGTTCTTC
NA	TRBV6-6	TRBJ2-1	NA	CASSYAGTGDNEQFF	TGTGCCAGCAGTTACGCCGGGACTGGAGACAATGAGCAGTTCTTC
NA	TRBV19	TRBJ1-5	NA	CASSIGGAWAGGQPQHF	TGTGCCAGTAGTATAGGGGGAGCGTGGGCTGGCGGTCAGCCCCAGCATTTT
few	TRBV12-5	TRBJ1-2	TRBD1	CASGFRTGAGYRDYGYTF	TGTGCTAGTGGTTTCAGGACAGGGGCAGGATACCGAGACTATGGCTACACCTTC
once	TRBV24-1	TRBJ2-6	NA	CATQHSSGANVLTF	TGTGCCACCCAACACAGCTCTGGGGCCAACGTCCTGACTTTC
NA	TRBV28	TRBJ2-7	NA	CASRAQGYEQYF	TGTGCCAGCAGGGCACAGGGCTACGAGCAGTACTTC
NA	TRBV30	TRBJ1-1	TRBD1	CAWRNRGTGVEAFF	TGTGCCTGGAGGAACAGGGGCACCGGGGTTGAAGCTTTCTTT
NA	TRBV5-1	TRBJ2-5	TRBD2	CASSLPIAGGPKTQYF	TGCGCCAGCAGCTTGCCGATAGCGGGAGGGCCTAAGACCCAGTACTTC
NA	TRBV6-1	TRBJ1-1	TRBD1	CASSEGQGRRTEAFF	TGTGCCAGCAGTGAAGGACAGGGTCGACGAACTGAAGCTTTCTTT
once	TRBV7-9	TRBJ2-7	TRBD2	CASSLVAGPSYEQYF	TGTGCCAGCAGCTTAGTAGCGGGTCCCTCCTACGAGCAGTACTTC
once	TRBV19	TRBJ1-5	NA	CASSILQTNQPQHF	TGTGCCAGTAGTATATTACAGACCAATCAGCCCCAGCATTTT
NA	TRBV5-5	TRBJ2-7	TRBD1	CASSLVGQGALEQYF	TGTGCCAGCAGCTTGGTGGGACAGGGGGCGCTTGAGCAGTACTTC
NA	TRBV18	TRBJ2-1	NA	CASSPPVGGSNEQFF	TGTGCCAGCTCACCACCTGTGGGAGGAAGCAATGAGCAGTTCTTC
NA	TRBV5-6	TRBJ1-2	NA	CASSFPTGDYGYTF	TGTGCCAGCAGTTTCCCGACGGGAGATTATGGCTACACCTTC
NA	TRBV18	TRBJ1-5	NA	CASSPPRGPNQPQHF	TGTGCCAGCTCACCACCGCGCGGTCCCAATCAGCCCCAGCATTTT
NA	TRBV30	TRBJ1-4	TRBD1	CAWSGRGQGSEKLFF	TGTGCCTGGAGCGGAAGGGGACAGGGGAGTGAAAAACTGTTTTTT
NA	TRBV30	TRBJ1-2	TRBD1	CAWSPGTGSKGYTF	TGTGCCTGGAGTCCCGGGACAGGGTCTAAAGGCTACACCTTC
NA	TRBV5-1	TRBJ1-1	TRBD1	CASSLDIGRGISGTEAFF	TGCGCCAGCAGCTTGGATATAGGCAGGGGGATCAGCGGCACTGAAGCTTTCTTT
NA	TRBV2	TRBJ1-1	NA	CASSEPAGLVTEAFF	TGTGCCAGCAGTGAACCGGCAGGGTTGGTCACTGAAGCTTTCTTT
NA	TRBV11-2	TRBJ2-7	TRBD2	CASSSTSGDYEQYF	TGTGCCAGCAGCTCTACTAGCGGAGACTACGAGCAGTACTTC
NA	TRBV7-2	TRBJ2-7	NA	CATGITRYEQYF	TGTGCCACCGGGATAACTCGCTACGAGCAGTACTTC
once	TRBV7-2	TRBJ2-5	TRBD2	CASSPGLAGGRETQYF	TGTGCCAGCAGCCCGGGACTAGCGGGAGGCCGGGAGACCCAGTACTTC
NA	TRBV4-1	TRBJ2-5	NA	CASSQGERETQYF	TGCGCCAGCAGCCAAGGGGAGAGAGAGACCCAGTACTTC
NA	TRBV5-5	TRBJ2-2	TRBD2	CASSSLRGGAGHRGAVF	TGTGCCAGCAGCTCCCTACGGGGAGGGGCGGGTCACCGGGGAGCTGTTTTT
NA	TRBV5-1	TRBJ2-7	NA	CASSFKGREQYF	TGCGCCAGCAGCTTTAAGGGGCGGGAGCAGTACTTC
NA	TRBV10-2	TRBJ1-1	TRBD1	CASNLQGASTEAFF	TGCGCCAGCAATCTACAGGGGGCGAGCACTGAAGCTTTCTTT
NA	TRBV5-1	TRBJ2-1	TRBD2	CASTPLGGSGTYNEQFF	TGCGCCAGCACCCCCCTTGGGGGTAGCGGGACCTACAATGAGCAGTTCTTC
NA	TRBV20-1	TRBJ1-2	NA	CSAPGRGGYTF	TGCAGTGCCCCTGGGCGGGGGGGCTACACCTTC
NA	TRBV24-1	TRBJ1-2	TRBD1	CATSPGQGRSNYGYTF	TGTGCCACCAGTCCCGGACAGGGCCGCTCTAACTATGGCTACACCTTC
NA	TRBV3-1/TRBV3-2	TRBJ2-1	TRBD2	CASSQLAGADDEQFF	TGTGCCAGCAGCCAGCTAGCGGGAGCTGACGATGAGCAGTTCTTC
few	TRBV19	TRBJ1-5	NA	CASSLNPPGVGNQPQHF	TGTGCCAGTAGTCTTAACCCCCCAGGGGTCGGGAATCAGCCCCAGCATTTT
NA	TRBV30	TRBJ1-1	TRBD1	CAWGTGTRTEAFF	TGTGCCTGGGGGACAGGGACACGCACTGAAGCTTTCTTT
NA	TRBV18	TRBJ1-2	NA	CASSPTGGPGYGYTF	TGTGCCAGCTCACCTACGGGAGGGCCAGGCTATGGCTACACCTTC
NA	TRBV9	TRBJ1-4	NA	CASSVEGTPNEKLFF	TGTGCCAGCAGCGTAGAAGGGACACCTAATGAAAAACTGTTTTTT
NA	TRBV11-1	TRBJ2-6	TRBD1	CASSLDRGYGANVLTF	TGTGCCAGCAGCTTGGACAGGGGATATGGGGCCAACGTCCTGACTTTC
once	TRBV28	TRBJ1-5	NA	CASRTAYNQPQHF	TGTGCCAGCCGGACAGCCTACAATCAGCCCCAGCATTTT
NA	TRBV19	TRBJ2-5	TRBD2	CASSIRTSGSVKETQYF	TGTGCCAGTAGTATACGGACTAGCGGGAGTGTTAAAGAGACCCAGTACTTC
NA	TRBV29-1	TRBJ1-1	NA	CSASLDMNTEAFF	TGCAGCGCTTCATTAGACATGAACACTGAAGCTTTCTTT
few	TRBV7-2	TRBJ2-7	TRBD1	CASSYGQASSYEQYF	TGTGCCAGCAGCTACGGACAGGCGAGCTCCTACGAGCAGTACTTC
NA	TRBV7-2	TRBJ2-1	NA	CASSLGLLREQFF	TGTGCCAGCAGCTTAGGACTACTTCGTGAGCAGTTCTTC
NA	TRBV5-1	TRBJ2-5	NA	CASSLADNPEGTQYF	TGCGCCAGCAGCTTGGCGGACAACCCCGAAGGGACCCAGTACTTC
NA	TRBV3-1/TRBV3-2	TRBJ2-2	TRBD2	CASSRYSSGRSNGELFF	TGTGCCAGCAGCCGCTATTCTAGCGGGAGGTCGAACGGGGAGCTGTTTTTT
NA	TRBV7-9	TRBJ2-7	TRBD1	CASSYSTGKSYEQYF	TGTGCCAGCAGCTATTCGACAGGGAAGAGTTACGAGCAGTACTTC
NA	TRBV11-2	TRBJ1-1	TRBD1	CASSRTSVTGQSEAFF	TGTGCCAGCAGCCGAACCTCTGTGACAGGGCAGTCTGAAGCTTTCTTT
NA	TRBV19	TRBJ1-5	NA	CASSTTGGGNQPQHF	TGTGCCAGTAGTACTACAGGCGGAGGCAATCAGCCCCAGCATTTT
NA	TRBV28	TRBJ2-1	TRBD2	CASSFPLLAGEGNEQFF	TGTGCCAGCAGTTTCCCACTTCTAGCGGGAGAGGGCAATGAGCAGTTCTTC
NA	TRBV4-2	TRBJ1-5	TRBD1	CASSQGGQGNNQPQHF	TGTGCCAGCAGCCAAGGGGGACAGGGGAACAATCAGCCCCAGCATTTT
NA	TRBV18	TRBJ2-1	TRBD2	CASFPTSGDNEQFF	TGTGCCAGCTTCCCGACTAGCGGGGACAATGAGCAGTTCTTC
few	TRBV18	TRBJ1-1	NA	CASSPPDNRFSWNTEAFF	TGTGCCAGCTCACCACCGGACAATAGGTTTTCTTGGAACACTGAAGCTTTCTTT
NA	TRBV4-3	TRBJ2-4	NA	CASSQDQGAKNIQYF	TGCGCCAGCAGCCAAGATCAGGGAGCCAAAAACATTCAGTACTTC